Below are 22 T cell receptor beta chains sequenced from a single sample in a study of T cells after yellow fever vaccination. TCRdb reprocessed the 5' RACE reads via MiXCR and lists one record per CDR3 protein. The top ten hold around 14% of the sample, which has 500,000 to 650,000 distinct CDR3 sequences, over 9% seen once. Sequenced material: PBMCs, taken on the day of the yellow fever booster vaccination. The origin of the receptors is a man between 25 and 39 years old who received the YFV17D yellow fever vaccine.

The chain employs TRBV6-5 and TRBJ1-4; D not certain. The germline CDR1 and CDR2 sequences are MNHEY and SVGAGI. V shed 4 bases and J shed 5 bases, with 11 bases lying between them. This CDR3 is 14 amino acids long. The CDR3 coding sequence is TGTGCCAGCAGTTCCGGGGTGGGAAATGAAAAACTGTTTTTT. Its protein is CASSSGVGNEKLFF.

J is TRBJ2-2 and V is TRBV4-1, with D tentatively TRBD1 or TRBD2 (6 bases each). The CDR3 length is 19 residues. Deletions cut 3 bases from V and 5 bases from J, with 25 bases between. Germline values: CDR1 MGHRA, CDR2 YSYEKL. CDR3 DNA: TGCGCCAGCAGCCAGGGGGGCGTATCGGGAGCCACCGGGACCGGGGAGCTGTTTTTT. Amino acid sequence: CASSQGGVSGATGTGELFF.

V is TRBV20-1 and J is TRBJ2-1; perhaps TRBD2 as D (5 bases). Germline V CDR1 and CDR2: DFQATT, SNEGSKA (reference sequence). Trimming shortened V by 5 bases and J by 7 bases, and 15 bases separated the two germline ends. The CDR3 extends over 13 amino acids. The CDR3 nucleotides are TGCAGTGCTCCCCTCAGCGGTCGAAATGAGCAGTTCTTC. It translates to CSAPLSGRNEQFF.

There are a few counts of this clonotype. Given a much more abundant clone one base away, this may be a read error. The rearrangement joins TRBV7-9 to TRBJ2-7; D unclear. Germline V gene sequence: CDR1 SEHNR, CDR2 FQNEAQ (reference sequence). V lost 1 base to trimming and J lost 5 bases, with 3 bases between them. The CDR3 has 11 residues. The DNA for the CDR3 is TGTGCCAGCAGCTTAGACGACGAGCAGTACTTC. It yields the protein CASSLDDEQYF.

The chain has TRBV18 and TRBJ2-5; D is perhaps TRBD1 or TRBD2 (5 bases each). CDR1 is KGHSH, CDR2 LQKENI, per germline. The CDR3 is made up of 14 amino acids. V was shortened by 3 bases and J by 1 base, with 9 bases between the two germline ends. CDR3 sequence: CASSPDGTQETQYF. The CDR3 nucleotides read TGTGCCAGCTCACCCGATGGGACCCAAGAGACCCAGTACTTC.

The chain links TRBV12-3 or TRBV12-4 to TRBJ1-5; no clear D gene. There are 13 residues in the CDR3. V was pared by 1 base and J by 6 bases, with 7 bases between. The CDR3 spells CASSLVEGQPQHF. The DNA of the CDR3 is TGTGCCAGCAGTTTAGTGGAGGGTCAGCCCCAGCATTTT.

This clonotype came up a few times. The genes are TRBV20-1 and TRBJ2-1, with 14 bases lining up with TRBD2. The J segment lost 4 bases and the V segment lost 1 base, leaving 0 bases of the junction unmatched. The CDR3 runs to 15 residues. Looked up from germline, CDR1 is DFQATT and CDR2 is SNEGSKA (reference sequence). The CDR3 is CSARGTSGRYNEQFF. CDR3 DNA: TGCAGTGCTAGAGGGACTAGCGGGAGGTACAATGAGCAGTTCTTC.

This clonotype has more than one count but fewer than ten. This chain connects TRBV10-2 to TRBJ2-1; the D gene is possibly TRBD2 (6 bases). CDR1 and CDR2 (germline): WSHSY, SAAADI. The CDR3 length is 13 residues. Trimming cost V 8 bases and J 3 bases, with 11 bases left between them. CDR3 DNA: TGCGCCAGCCGTCGGGAGATCTACAATGAGCAGTTCTTC. This encodes CASRREIYNEQFF.

This clonotype has a handful of counts. J is TRBJ1-4 and V is TRBV7-6, with D unresolved. Trimming stripped 1 base from V and 6 bases from J, with 9 bases between. CDR3 length equals 14 residues. The V gene's germline CDR1 is SGHVS and CDR2 FNYEAQ. In nucleotides, the CDR3 is TGTGCCAGCAGCTTAGTGTGGCAAGATGAAAAACTGTTTTTT. Amino acid sequence: CASSLVWQDEKLFF.

This clonotype showed up just a few times. J is TRBJ1-2 and V is TRBV5-1; TRBD1 is a possible D gene (5 bases). The germline gives CDR1 SGHRS, CDR2 YFSETQ. V was pared by 4 bases and J by 6 bases, with 13 bases between. This CDR3 region has 13 residues. CDR3 loop: CASSRSGYDGYTF. The CDR3 bases are TGCGCCAGCAGCCGCTCAGGGTACGATGGCTACACCTTC.

This clonotype was observed a handful of times. The V call is TRBV20-1, the J call TRBJ2-5, with 8 nucleotides matching TRBD2. CDR1 and CDR2 from the germline V gene are DFQATT and SNEGSKA (reference sequence). V was clipped by 3 bases and J by 0 bases; unmatched bases: 12. The CDR3 loop spans 17 amino acids. For the CDR3, the DNA is TGCAGTGCTAGGGACCTAGCGGGCGGCCAGTACCAAGAGACCCAGTACTTC. Protein product: CSARDLAGGQYQETQYF.

This clonotype was counted at least ten times. This chain uses TRBV10-3 with TRBJ2-7; 11 nucleotides line up with TRBD2. J lost 1 base, V lost 0 bases, and 8 bases had no gene match. The germline V gene encodes CDR1 ENHRY and CDR2 SYGVKD. The CDR3 has 18 amino acids. This CDR3 is CAISESSGLAGPSYEQYF. The CDR3 DNA reads as TGTGCCATCAGTGAGTCCTCTGGACTAGCGGGTCCTTCCTACGAGCAGTACTTC.

The chain uses TRBV7-2 and TRBJ2-7, with no clear D. V lost 5 bases and J 2 bases, leaving 16 bases between the germline ends. The CDR3 loop spans 15 amino acids. The germline V gene encodes CDR1 SGHTA and CDR2 FQGNSA. The CDR3 region is CASSPKTGTTYEQYF. The CDR3 DNA follows: TGTGCCAGCAGCCCCAAGACTGGAACGACCTACGAGCAGTACTTC.

The chain has TRBV2 and TRBJ2-7, with 7 bases matching TRBD2. V gave up 9 bases and J gave up 5 bases; unmatched junction bases: 10. Germline CDR1 reads SNHLY; CDR2 reads FYNNEI. The CDR3 length is 13 residues. CDR3 in amino acids: CARRKSGTNEQYV. As DNA, the CDR3 is TGTGCCAGGAGGAAAAGCGGGACTAACGAGCAGTACGTC.

This clonotype was observed a handful of times. The junction does not match germline at one end; this may be a read error. The chain is built from TRBV20-1 and TRBJ2-1; 9 bases align to TRBD2. This CDR3 region has 16 residues. Germline V gene sequence: CDR1 DFQATT, CDR2 SNEGSKA (reference sequence). This CDR3 reads CCARDGATSGFVEQFF. The CDR3 DNA follows: TGCTGTGCTAGAGATGGGGCGACTAGCGGCTTCGTTGAGCAGTTCTTC.

This clonotype was observed at least ten times. This chain links TRBV7-2 with TRBJ2-7, with D tentatively TRBD1 or TRBD2 (5 bases each). CDR3 length equals 13 residues. Germline values: CDR1 SGHTA, CDR2 FQGNSA. V lost 6 bases and J lost 7, with 16 bases in between. The CDR3 coding sequence is TGTGCCAGCAGATCCCTCGACGAGGGGGAGCAGTACTTC. It translates to CASRSLDEGEQYF.

This clonotype was seen repeatedly, ten times or more. The chain employs TRBV5-1 and TRBJ1-5; D is perhaps TRBD1 (5 bases). V shed 5 bases and J shed 4 bases, with 13 bases lying between them. Germline CDR1 is SGHRS and CDR2 is YFSETQ. The CDR3 length is 14 residues. The CDR3 bases are TGCGCCAGCAGTGTTGGGGGAGGGAATCAGCCCCAGCATTTT. Translating it yields CASSVGGGNQPQHF.

The chain uses TRBV19 and TRBJ2-7, with D possibly TRBD1 on 6 matching bases. This CDR3 spans 14 amino acids. Trimming took off 3 bases at V and 5 bases at J, with 14 bases between the two ends. CDR1 LNHDA and CDR2 SQIVND come from the germline V gene (reference sequence). The CDR3 here is CASSIFRDTDEQYF. In DNA, the CDR3 is TGTGCCAGTAGTATCTTCAGGGACACCGACGAGCAGTACTTC.

The rearrangement joins TRBV6-1 to TRBJ1-2; possible D gene TRBD1, 5 bases. V dropped 6 bases and J dropped 4 bases, with 21 bases sitting between them. This CDR3 contains 16 residues. CDR1 is MNHNS and CDR2 is SASEGT in the germline V gene. The CDR3 here is CASSARLGRDGYGYTF. CDR3 DNA sequence: TGTGCCAGCAGCGCCCGATTGGGCAGGGACGGCTATGGCTACACCTTC.

This clonotype was observed a handful of times. The gene calls are TRBV6-2 or TRBV6-3 and TRBJ2-7; TRBD1 aligns across 7 bases. J was trimmed by 5 bases and V by 6 bases; bases with no gene match: 16. Germline V CDR1 and CDR2: MNHEY, SVGEGT. CDR3 length: 16 amino acids. CDR3 sequence: CASRPSQTGKIHEQYF. In DNA, the CDR3 is TGTGCCAGCAGGCCCAGCCAGACAGGGAAAATCCACGAGCAGTACTTC.

In this sample, this clonotype turned up a few times. The chain links TRBV27 to TRBJ1-2, with D tentatively TRBD1 (5 bases). V lost 8 bases and J lost 5, with 12 bases in between. Germline values: CDR1 MNHEY, CDR2 SMNVEV (reference sequence). CDR3 length: 12 residues. Here the CDR3 reads CASAKRGYGYTF. The CDR3 bases are TGTGCCAGCGCGAAAAGGGGTTATGGCTACACCTTC.

The rearrangement joins TRBV20-1 to TRBJ2-6; D might be TRBD1 (5 bases). Germline CDR1 reads DFQATT; CDR2 reads SNEGSKA (reference sequence). This CDR3 contains 19 residues. V was shortened by 2 bases and J by 2 bases, with 22 bases between the two germline ends. The CDR3 protein is CSARNPGAGKTPGANVLTF. In DNA form, the CDR3 reads TGCAGTGCTAGAAATCCTGGGGCAGGGAAAACCCCTGGGGCCAACGTCCTGACTTTC.